This TCR beta chain was sequenced for a study of T-cell reconstitution after alpha-beta-depleted transplantation in children. This CDR3 has 16 amino acids. Germline CDR1 LGHDT, CDR2 YNNKEL (reference sequence). On this clonotype itself: Its antigen is as yet unknown. The junction and the germline gene differ at one end; a read error may be behind it.

General study results and limits: Among T cells one year after transplant, newly produced cells accounted for most counts and diversity. Several hundred expanded graft clones reportedly were the source of alpha-beta T cells about two months after transplant. After transplant, high TCRbeta diversity at day 60 in some patients arose from surviving recipient T cells and thymic progenitors.

Preparation of the TCRbeta library used unique molecular identifiers. TCRdb processed the PCR reads anew with MiXCR; each CDR3 protein has one entry. The sample carries 140,000 or so distinct CDR3 sequences, around 8.5% recorded once. The source is a female patient aged 2-9 years who had a stem cell transplant for congenital amegakaryocytic thrombocytopenia, so the T cells may come from the graft donor. The chain joins TRBV3-1 to TRBJ2-1; tentative D call: TRBD2 (5 bases). The sequences come from PBMCs, mostly from graft donor cells, collected 180 days after TCRalphabeta/CD19-depleted stem cell transplant. CDR3 nucleotide sequence: TGTGCCACCAGCCAAGATCAGGAGACTACAGACAATGAGCAGTTCTTC. Protein: CATSQDQETTDNEQFF.